A single sample gave rise to the 18 T cell receptor beta chains below, sequenced in a study of blood T cell repertoires in COVID-19. Sequencing was performed with immunoSEQ multiplex PCR; in TCRdb, only in-frame clones are kept and a portion is missing. The repertoire has 290,000 or so clones, more than 85% of them found once; the top ten carry 1% to 1.5%. Sequencing was performed on peripheral blood. The receptors stem from a man in his sixties or seventies with acute or convalescent COVID-19.

This chain uses TRBV5-1 with TRBJ2-5; either TRBD1 or TRBD2 may fit D (5 bases each). Germline V lookup: CDR1 SGHRS, CDR2 YFSETQ. V lost 4 bases, J lost 1 base, and 11 bases lay in between. This CDR3 is built from 14 residues. The CDR3 DNA follows: TGCGCCAGCAGCCTGGGGCGGGTCCAAGAGACCCAGTACTTC. As protein: CASSLGRVQETQYF.

This clone showed up just a few times. The CDR3 reads CASSQTGTRNSPLHF. In nucleotides, the CDR3 is TGTGCCAGCAGCCAAACCGGGACACGGAATTCACCCCTCCACTTT. The chain is built from TRBV9 and TRBJ1-6, with D perhaps matching TRBD1 (6 bases). Per the germline V gene, CDR1 is SGDLS and CDR2 is YYNGEE. V gave up 4 bases and J gave up 7 bases, with 15 bases separating them. This CDR3 contains 15 residues.

This chain links TRBV7-2 with TRBJ2-5; D not resolved. This CDR3 comprises 11 residues. CDR1 is SGHTA and CDR2 is FQGNSA in the germline V gene. Trimming removed 1 base from V and 6 bases from J, with 3 bases in between. CDR3 nucleotide sequence: TGTGCCAGCAGCTTAGTAAAGACCCAGTACTTC. This gives the protein CASSLVKTQYF. The complete variable domain, with remaining parts taken from reference TRBV7-2 and TRBJ2-5, reads GAGVSQSPSNKVTEKGKDVELRCDPISGHTALYWYRQSLGQGLEFLIYFQGNSAPDKSGLPSDRFSAERTGGSVSTLTIQRTQQEDSAVYLCASSLVKTQYFGPGTRLLVL.

The V gene is TRBV7-2, the J gene TRBJ2-7; possible D gene TRBD1, 6 bases. Trimming removed 5 bases from V and 5 bases from J, with 16 bases in between. There are 14 residues in the CDR3. CDR1 and CDR2 (germline): SGHTA, FQGNSA. The CDR3 region is CASSVDRQSHEQYF. The CDR3 coding sequence is TGTGCCAGCAGCGTGGACAGACAAAGCCACGAGCAGTACTTC.

J is TRBJ2-3 and V is TRBV6-6; D is unclear. V lost 6 bases, J lost 4 bases, and 8 bases lay in between. CDR1 MNHNY and CDR2 SVGAGI come from the germline V gene (reference sequence). This CDR3 spans 12 amino acids. CDR3 in amino acids: CASSRLADTQYF. CDR3 in DNA: TGTGCCAGCAGCAGACTCGCAGATACGCAGTATTTT.

The chain joins TRBV7-9 to TRBJ1-1; tentatively, D is TRBD1 (6 bases). The germline V gene has CDR1 SEHNR and CDR2 FQNEAQ (reference sequence). There are 14 residues in the CDR3. V lost 6 bases and J lost 1, with 12 bases in between. CDR3 coding DNA: TGTGCCAGCAGGTCAGGGGCACCGAACACTGAAGCTTTCTTT. Translation: CASRSGAPNTEAFF.

CDR3: CASSSLRSVSGNTIYF. The DNA of the CDR3 is TGTGCCAGCAGCTCCCTGAGGTCGGTCTCTGGAAACACCATATATTTT. V usage is TRBV13 and J usage is TRBJ1-3; D not certain. V was shortened by 4 bases and J by 0 bases, with 13 bases between the two germline ends. Per germline, CDR1 PRHDT and CDR2 FYEKMQ (reference sequence). The CDR3 contains 16 residues.

The chain uses TRBV5-1 and TRBJ2-5, with TRBD1 matching over 10 bases. V lost 5 bases to trimming and J lost 1 base; unmatched junction nucleotides: 8. Germline-derived CDR1 and CDR2 are SGHRS and YFSETQ. The CDR3 spans 16 residues. The CDR3 reads CASRSRDRGRQETQYF. In DNA, the CDR3 is TGCGCCAGCAGATCCCGGGACAGGGGACGCCAAGAGACCCAGTACTTC.

The table lists this clone with a count of one. The V call is TRBV27, the J call TRBJ2-2, with 12 bases matching TRBD2. The CDR3 length is 17 residues. V was clipped by 5 bases and J by 5 bases; unmatched bases: 9. Per germline, CDR1 MNHEY and CDR2 SMNVEV (reference sequence). CDR3 coding DNA: TGTGCCAGCAGTACGAGACTAGCGGGAGAGTTAACCGGGGAGCTGTTTTTT. It specifies CASSTRLAGELTGELFF.

The chain uses TRBV7-6 and TRBJ2-7; TRBD1 is a possible D gene (5 bases). Germline lookup yields CDR1 SGHVS and CDR2 FNYEAQ. This CDR3 comprises 15 residues. Deletions cut 2 bases from V and 0 bases from J, with 11 bases between. The CDR3 region is CASSLKDNPSYEQYF. The CDR3, as DNA: TGTGCCAGCAGCTTAAAGGACAACCCCTCCTACGAGCAGTACTTC. The whole variable domain, remainder taken from reference TRBV7-6 and TRBJ2-7, is GAGVSQSPRYKVTKRGQDVALRCDPISGHVSLYWYRQALGQGPEFLTYFNYEAQQDKSGLPNDRFSAERPEGSISTLTIQRTEQRDSAMYRCASSLKDNPSYEQYFGPGTRLTVT.

V gene TRBV24-1 combines with J gene TRBJ1-2; 7 bases align to TRBD1. Germline V gives CDR1 KGHDR, CDR2 SFDVKD. This CDR3 is 13 amino acids long. The trim removed 9 bases at V and 2 bases at J, leaving 5 bases unmatched. The CDR3 DNA sequence: TGTGCCACCTCAAAGACAGGGAACTATGGCTACACCTTC. It codes for CATSKTGNYGYTF.

This clone was observed a few times. V and J are TRBV7-2 and TRBJ1-3, with unresolved D. This CDR3 is built from 15 residues. The germline V gene has CDR1 SGHTA and CDR2 FQGNSA. Trimming shortened V by 2 bases and J by 0 bases, and 8 bases separated the two germline ends. CDR3 protein: CASSLLVHSGNTIYF. CDR3 DNA: TGTGCCAGCAGCTTACTAGTCCACTCTGGAAACACCATATATTTT.

Concerning this clone itself: The same CDR3 also results from other DNA sequences found in this sample. The V gene is TRBV9, the J gene TRBJ2-1, with 11 bases that match TRBD2. The CDR3 length is 15 residues. Germline-derived CDR1 and CDR2 are SGDLS and YYNGEE. J gave up 3 bases and V 4 bases, and 3 bases lay outside the gene matches. The CDR3 DNA follows: TGTGCCAGCAGCCCCGGGACTAGCGGCTACAATGAGCAGTTCTTC. Protein sequence: CASSPGTSGYNEQFF.

The chain links TRBV5-1 to TRBJ1-1; 7 bases are a match to TRBD1. The CDR3 length is 16 residues. V dropped 3 bases and J dropped 5; count of bases not matched to a gene: 13. Germline loops: CDR1 SGHRS, CDR2 YFSETQ. CDR3 in DNA: TGCGCCAGCAGCTCGACAGAACAGGGGTGGGAGACTGAAGCTTTCTTT. Protein sequence: CASSSTEQGWETEAFF.

This clone was detected only a few times. This chain uses TRBV12-3 or TRBV12-4 with TRBJ2-5; D is perhaps TRBD1 (6 bases). Trimming shortened V by 8 bases and J by 1 base, and 11 bases separated the two germline ends. CDR3 size: 13 residues. The CDR3 reads CASQGSGQETQYF. The CDR3 DNA reads as TGTGCCAGCCAGGGGTCCGGCCAAGAGACCCAGTACTTC.

This chain connects TRBV5-6 to TRBJ2-3; tentative D call: TRBD1 (6 bases). Trimming pared 2 bases from V and 2 bases from J, leaving 12 bases between. Germline assignment: CDR1 SGHDT and CDR2 YYEEEE. This CDR3 comprises 15 residues. In DNA, the CDR3 is TGTGCCAGCAGCTTCGTGGACAGCGACACAGATACGCAGTATTTT. The encoded protein is CASSFVDSDTDTQYF. The variable domain in full, completed from reference TRBV5-6 and TRBJ2-3, reads DAGVTQSPTHLIKTRGQQVTLRCSPKSGHDTVSWYQQALGQGPQFIFQYYEEEERQRGNFPDRFSGHQFPNYSSELNVNALLLGDSALYLCASSFVDSDTDTQYFGPGTRLTVL.

This clone was seen more than once but under ten times. The CDR3 here is CASSSNREGAGTEAFF. CDR3 in DNA: TGTGCCAGCAGCTCTAACAGGGAGGGAGCTGGCACTGAAGCTTTCTTT. The V and J genes are TRBV3-1 (or the pseudogene TRBV3-2) and TRBJ1-1; maybe TRBD1 (6 bases). The V end was cut by 5 bases, the J end by 4 bases, with 20 bases between. The CDR3 runs to 16 residues. Germline loops: CDR1 LGHDT, CDR2 YNNKEL (reference sequence).

This chain uses TRBV5-1 with TRBJ1-4; weak D call: TRBD1 (5 bases). Germline V gives CDR1 SGHRS, CDR2 YFSETQ. The CDR3 totals 15 residues. V shed 3 bases and J shed 8 bases, with 17 bases lying between them. DNA for the CDR3: TGCGCCAGCAGCTGGAACAGTTTGTCAGGGGAAAAACTGTTTTTT. Translating it yields CASSWNSLSGEKLFF.